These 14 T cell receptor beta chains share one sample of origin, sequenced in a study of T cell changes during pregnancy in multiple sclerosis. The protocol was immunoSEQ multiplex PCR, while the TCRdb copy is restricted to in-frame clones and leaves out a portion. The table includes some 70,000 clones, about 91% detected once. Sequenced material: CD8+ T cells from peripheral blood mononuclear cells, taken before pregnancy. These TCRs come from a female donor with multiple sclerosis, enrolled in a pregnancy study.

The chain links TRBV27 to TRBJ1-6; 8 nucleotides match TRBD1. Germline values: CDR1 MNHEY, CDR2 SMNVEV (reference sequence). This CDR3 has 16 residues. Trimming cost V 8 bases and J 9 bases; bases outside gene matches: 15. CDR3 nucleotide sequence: TGTGCCAGCGGCCAAACGACAGGGGCCGGCATTTCACCCCTCCACTTT. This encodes CASGQTTGAGISPLHF.

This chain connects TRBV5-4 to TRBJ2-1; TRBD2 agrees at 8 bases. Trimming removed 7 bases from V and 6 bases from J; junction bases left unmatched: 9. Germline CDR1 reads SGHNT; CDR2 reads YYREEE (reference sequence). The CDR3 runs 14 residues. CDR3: CASRSGGGLNEQFF. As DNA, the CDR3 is TGTGCCAGCCGGAGCGGGGGAGGCCTCAATGAGCAGTTCTTC.

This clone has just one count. The chain's CDR3 is CASILEPDAMNTEAFF. CDR3 in DNA: TGTGCCAGCATCCTAGAACCCGATGCCATGAACACTGAAGCTTTCTTT. The chain carries TRBV2 and TRBJ1-1; D is unresolved. V was shortened by 7 bases and J by 0 bases, with 18 bases between the two germline ends. This CDR3 has 16 amino acids. The germline V gene encodes CDR1 SNHLY and CDR2 FYNNEI. Full variable domain (outside the CDR3, taken from reference TRBV2 and TRBJ1-1): EPEVTQTPSHQVTQMGQEVILRCVPISNHLYFYWYRQILGQKVEFLVSFYNNEISEKSEIFDDQFSVERPDGSNFTLKIRSTKLEDSAMYFCASILEPDAMNTEAFFGQGTRLTVV.

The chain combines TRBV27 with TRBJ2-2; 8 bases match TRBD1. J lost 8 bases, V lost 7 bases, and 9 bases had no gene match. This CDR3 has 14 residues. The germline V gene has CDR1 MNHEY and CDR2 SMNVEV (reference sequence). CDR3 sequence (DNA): TGTGCCAGCAACACAGGGGGTTGGGGTGGGGAGCTGTTTTTT. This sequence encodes CASNTGGWGGELFF.

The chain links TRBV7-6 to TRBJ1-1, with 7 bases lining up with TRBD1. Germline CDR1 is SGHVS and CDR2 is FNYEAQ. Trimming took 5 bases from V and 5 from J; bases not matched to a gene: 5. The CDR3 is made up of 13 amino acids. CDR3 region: CASSPGTATEAFF. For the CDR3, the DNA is TGTGCCAGCAGCCCCGGGACAGCTACTGAAGCTTTCTTT.

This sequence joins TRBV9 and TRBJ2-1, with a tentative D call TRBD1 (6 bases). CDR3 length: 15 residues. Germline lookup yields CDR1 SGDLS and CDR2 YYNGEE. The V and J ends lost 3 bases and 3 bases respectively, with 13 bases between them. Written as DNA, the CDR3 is TGTGCCAGCAGCGCCGACGGGGACAACTACAATGAGCAGTTCTTC. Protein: CASSADGDNYNEQFF.

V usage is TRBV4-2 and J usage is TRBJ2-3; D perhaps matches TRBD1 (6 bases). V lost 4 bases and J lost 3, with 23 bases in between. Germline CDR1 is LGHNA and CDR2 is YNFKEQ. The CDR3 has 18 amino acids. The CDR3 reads CASSPRNLNREGTDTQYF. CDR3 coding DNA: TGTGCCAGCAGCCCACGAAACTTAAACAGGGAAGGGACAGATACGCAGTATTTT.

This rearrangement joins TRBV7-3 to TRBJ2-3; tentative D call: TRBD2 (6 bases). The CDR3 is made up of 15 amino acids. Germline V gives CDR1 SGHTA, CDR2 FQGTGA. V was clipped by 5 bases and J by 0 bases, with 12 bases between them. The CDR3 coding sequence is TGTGCCAGCAGCGGCACCGGGACTAGCACAGATACGCAGTATTTT. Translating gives CASSGTGTSTDTQYF.

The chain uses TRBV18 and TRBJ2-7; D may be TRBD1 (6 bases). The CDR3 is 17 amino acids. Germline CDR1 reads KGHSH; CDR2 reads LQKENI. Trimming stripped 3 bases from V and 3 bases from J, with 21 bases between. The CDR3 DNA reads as TGTGCCAGCTCACCCGGCCCCCCCGGGACACAAGACTACGAGCAGTACTTC. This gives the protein CASSPGPPGTQDYEQYF. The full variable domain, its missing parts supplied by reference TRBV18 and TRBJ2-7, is NAGVMQNPRHLVRRRGQEARLRCSPMKGHSHVYWYRQLPEEGLKFMVYLQKENIIDESGMPKERFSAEFPKEGPSILRIQQVVRGDSAAYFCASSPGPPGTQDYEQYFGPGTRLTVT.

The CDR3 DNA reads TGTGCTAGTGGACACTACCCAGAGGAGTCTATGAACACTGAAGCTTTCTTT. Its protein product is CASGHYPEESMNTEAFF. The J gene is TRBJ1-1, the V gene TRBV12-5; D is unresolved. The CDR3 loop spans 17 amino acids. Germline CDR1 reads LGHNT; CDR2 reads FRNRAP. The ends were cut back, 6 bases at V and 0 bases at J, with 20 bases in the middle.

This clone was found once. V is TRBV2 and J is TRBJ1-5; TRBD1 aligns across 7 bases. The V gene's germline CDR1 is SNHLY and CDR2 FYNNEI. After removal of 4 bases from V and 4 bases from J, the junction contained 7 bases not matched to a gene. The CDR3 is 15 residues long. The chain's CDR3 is CASSVEGTVNQPQHF. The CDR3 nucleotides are TGTGCCAGCAGTGTCGAAGGGACAGTGAATCAGCCCCAGCATTTT.

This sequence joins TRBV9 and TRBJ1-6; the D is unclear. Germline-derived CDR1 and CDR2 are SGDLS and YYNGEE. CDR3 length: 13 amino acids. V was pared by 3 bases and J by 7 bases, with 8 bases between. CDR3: CASSDSINSPLHF. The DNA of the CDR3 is TGTGCCAGCAGCGACAGCATAAATTCACCCCTCCACTTT.

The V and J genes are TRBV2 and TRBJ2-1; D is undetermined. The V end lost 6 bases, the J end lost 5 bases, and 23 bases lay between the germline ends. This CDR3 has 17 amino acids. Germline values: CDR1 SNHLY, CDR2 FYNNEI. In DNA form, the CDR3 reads TGTGCCAGCAGGATTCCCGGAGCCATCAAGGTAAACAATGAGCAGTTCTTC. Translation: CASRIPGAIKVNNEQFF.

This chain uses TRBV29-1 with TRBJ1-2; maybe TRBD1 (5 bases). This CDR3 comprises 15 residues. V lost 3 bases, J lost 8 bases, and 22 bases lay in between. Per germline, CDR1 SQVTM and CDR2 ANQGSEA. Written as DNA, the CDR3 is TGCAGCGTTGAGATAGGAGGGGCCTCAATGAACGGCTACACCTTC. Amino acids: CSVEIGGASMNGYTF.